Included here is one T cell receptor beta chain sequence, with context. What it binds is unknown. The CDR3 has 13 residues. From germline, CDR1 is GTSNPN and CDR2 SVGIG (reference sequence). The J segment lost 5 bases and the V segment lost 5 bases, leaving 3 bases of the junction unmatched. The sample comes from a study of CD8+ T cells in alopecia areata. Extraction and reverse transcription of RNA yielded cDNA as the sequencing template. Only in-frame clones appear in the TCRdb table, and some are missing; sequencing was by immunoSEQ multiplex PCR. The top ten clones hold just under 15% of a sample with about 74,000 clones, about 30% of them seen once. The treatment denotes: oral pan-JAK inhibitor, 5-10 mg twice daily. Broader study findings: Persistence in scalp and blood during tofacitinib was observed for many expanded lesional clones. Higher clonality than in normal scalp was seen in lesional scalp, especially alopecia totalis/universalis. For baseline CD8+ expansion, any link to response stays uncertain with one nonresponder. Scalp specimens additionally yield sequences from normal skin's resident alphabeta T cells.

The TCR sequence derives from a human donor with alopecia areata. This sample comprised CD8+ T cells sorted from blood, obtained at week 4, from a patient treated with tofacitinib. The V call is TRBV30, the J call TRBJ2-2; TRBD1 agrees at 9 bases. The CDR3 protein is CAWRDRATGELFF. Written as DNA, the CDR3 is TGTGCCTGGCGGGACAGGGCTACCGGGGAGCTGTTTTTT.